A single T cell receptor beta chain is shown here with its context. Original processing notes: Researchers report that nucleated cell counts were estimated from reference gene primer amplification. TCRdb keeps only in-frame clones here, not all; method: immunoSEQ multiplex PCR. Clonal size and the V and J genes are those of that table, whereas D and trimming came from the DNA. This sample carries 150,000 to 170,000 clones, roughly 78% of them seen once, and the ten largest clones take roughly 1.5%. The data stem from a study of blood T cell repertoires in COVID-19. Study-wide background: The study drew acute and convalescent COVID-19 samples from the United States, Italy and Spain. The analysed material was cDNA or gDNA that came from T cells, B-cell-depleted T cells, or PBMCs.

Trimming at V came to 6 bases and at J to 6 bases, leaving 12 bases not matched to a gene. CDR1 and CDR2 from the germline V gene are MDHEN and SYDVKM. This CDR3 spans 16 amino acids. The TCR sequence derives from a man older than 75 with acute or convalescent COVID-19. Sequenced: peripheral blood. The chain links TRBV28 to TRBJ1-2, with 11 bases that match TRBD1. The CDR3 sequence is CASSRDRGSSGDGYTF. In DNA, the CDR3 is TGTGCCAGCAGCCGGGACAGGGGGAGTTCGGGTGATGGCTACACCTTC.